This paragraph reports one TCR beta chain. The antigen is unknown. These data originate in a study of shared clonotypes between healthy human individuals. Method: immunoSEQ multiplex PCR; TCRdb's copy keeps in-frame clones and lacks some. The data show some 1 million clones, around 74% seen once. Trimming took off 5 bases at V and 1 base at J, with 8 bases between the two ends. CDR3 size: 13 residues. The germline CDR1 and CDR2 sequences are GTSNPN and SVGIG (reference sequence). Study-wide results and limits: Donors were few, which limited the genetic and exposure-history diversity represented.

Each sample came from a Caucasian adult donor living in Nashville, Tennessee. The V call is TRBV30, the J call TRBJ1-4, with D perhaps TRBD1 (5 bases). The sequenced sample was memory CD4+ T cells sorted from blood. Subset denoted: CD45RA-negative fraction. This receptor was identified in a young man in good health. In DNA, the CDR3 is TGTGCCTGGGAAGGGGAAACTAATGAAAAACTGTTTTTT. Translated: CAWEGETNEKLFF.